This T cell receptor (beta chain) was obtained from a study of T cell changes during pregnancy in multiple sclerosis. Per germline, CDR1 SEHNR and CDR2 FQNEAQ (reference sequence). V gave up 1 base and J gave up 0 bases, with 4 bases separating them. The CDR3 is made up of 15 amino acids. Measured with immunoSEQ multiplex PCR; TCRdb has only the in-frame clones, and not every one. The sample consists of about 48,000 clones, approximately 92% of them appearing once. The material sequenced was CD4+ T cells from peripheral blood mononuclear cells, taken in the second trimester of pregnancy. The clonotype was recovered from a female donor in good health, enrolled as a control in a pregnancy study. The chain combines TRBV7-9 with TRBJ2-6; D remains unclear. The CDR3 DNA sequence: TGTGCCAGCAGCTTAGACTACTCTGGGGCCAACGTCCTGACTTTC. Translation: CASSLDYSGANVLTF.